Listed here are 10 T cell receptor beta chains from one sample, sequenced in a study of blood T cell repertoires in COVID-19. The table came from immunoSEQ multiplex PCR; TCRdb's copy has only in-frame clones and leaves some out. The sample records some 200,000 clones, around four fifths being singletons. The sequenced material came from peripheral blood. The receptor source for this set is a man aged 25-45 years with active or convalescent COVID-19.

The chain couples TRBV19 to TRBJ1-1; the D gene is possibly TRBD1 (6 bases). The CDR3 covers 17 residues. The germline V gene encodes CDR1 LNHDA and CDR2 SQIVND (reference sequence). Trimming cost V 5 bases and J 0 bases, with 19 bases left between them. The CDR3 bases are TGTGCCAGTAGTGTCACAGGGTCAATGCCCATGAACACTGAAGCTTTCTTT. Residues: CASSVTGSMPMNTEAFF.

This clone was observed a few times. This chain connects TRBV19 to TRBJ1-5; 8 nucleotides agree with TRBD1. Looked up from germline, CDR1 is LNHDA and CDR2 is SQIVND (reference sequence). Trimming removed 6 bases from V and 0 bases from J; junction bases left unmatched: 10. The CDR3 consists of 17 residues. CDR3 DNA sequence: TGTGCCAGTAGGCTCTCGGACAGGGCGTCTAGCAATCAGCCCCAGCATTTT. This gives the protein CASRLSDRASSNQPQHF.

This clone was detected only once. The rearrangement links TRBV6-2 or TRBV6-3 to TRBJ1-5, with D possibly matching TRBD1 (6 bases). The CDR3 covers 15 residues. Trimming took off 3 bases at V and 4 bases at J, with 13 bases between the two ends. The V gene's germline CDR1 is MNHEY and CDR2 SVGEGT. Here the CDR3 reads CASSYTGGHNQPQHF. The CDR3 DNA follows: TGTGCCAGCAGTTATACGGGGGGACATAATCAGCCCCAGCATTTT.

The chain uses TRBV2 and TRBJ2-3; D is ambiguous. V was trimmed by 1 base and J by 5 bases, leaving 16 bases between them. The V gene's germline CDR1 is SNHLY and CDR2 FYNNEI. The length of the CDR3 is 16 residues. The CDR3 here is CASSEGDNDRIDTQYF. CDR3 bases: TGTGCCAGCAGTGAAGGAGACAATGATCGGATAGATACGCAGTATTTT.

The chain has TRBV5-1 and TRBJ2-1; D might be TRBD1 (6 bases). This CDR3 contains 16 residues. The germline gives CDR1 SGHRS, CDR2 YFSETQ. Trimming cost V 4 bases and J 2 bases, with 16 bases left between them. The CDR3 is CASSLRGQGPYNEQFF. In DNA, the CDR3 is TGCGCCAGCAGCCTCCGCGGGCAGGGGCCCTACAATGAGCAGTTCTTC. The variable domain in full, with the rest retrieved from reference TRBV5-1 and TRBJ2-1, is KAGVTQTPRYLIKTRGQQVTLSCSPISGHRSVSWYQQTPGQGLQFLFEYFSETQRNKGNFPGRFSGRQFSNSRSEMNVSTLELGDSALYLCASSLRGQGPYNEQFFGPGTRLTVL.

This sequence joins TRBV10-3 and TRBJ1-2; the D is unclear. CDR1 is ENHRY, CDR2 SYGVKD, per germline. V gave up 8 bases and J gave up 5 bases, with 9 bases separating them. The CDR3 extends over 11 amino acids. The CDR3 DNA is TGTGCCATCGGGTCCGGGTATGGCTACACCTTC. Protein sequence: CAIGSGYGYTF.

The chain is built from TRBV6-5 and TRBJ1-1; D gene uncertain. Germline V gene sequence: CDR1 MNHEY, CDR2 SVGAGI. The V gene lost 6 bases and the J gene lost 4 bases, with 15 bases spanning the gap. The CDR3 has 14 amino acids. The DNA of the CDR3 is TGTGCCAGCAGCGGGCAGATGGAGGGCACTGAAGCTTTCTTT. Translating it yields CASSGQMEGTEAFF.

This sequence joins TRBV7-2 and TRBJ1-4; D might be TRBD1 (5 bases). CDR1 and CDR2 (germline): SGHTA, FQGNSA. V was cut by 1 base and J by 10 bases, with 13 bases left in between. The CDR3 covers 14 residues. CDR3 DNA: TGTGCCAGCAGCTTAGAACAGGAAACAAGAAAACTGTTTTTT. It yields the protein CASSLEQETRKLFF.

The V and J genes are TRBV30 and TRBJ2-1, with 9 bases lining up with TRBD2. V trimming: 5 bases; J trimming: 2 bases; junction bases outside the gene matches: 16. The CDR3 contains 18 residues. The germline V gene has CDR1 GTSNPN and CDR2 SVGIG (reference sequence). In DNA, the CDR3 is TGTGCCTGGCGTAAAGACTTAGCGGGAGCTTACCCCTACAATGAGCAGTTCTTC. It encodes CAWRKDLAGAYPYNEQFF. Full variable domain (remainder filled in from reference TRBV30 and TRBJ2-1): SQTIHQWPATLVQPVGSPLSLECTVEGTSNPNLYWYRQAAGRGLQLLFYSVGIGQISSEVPQNLSASRPQDRQFILSSKKLLLSDSGFYLCAWRKDLAGAYPYNEQFFGPGTRLTVL.

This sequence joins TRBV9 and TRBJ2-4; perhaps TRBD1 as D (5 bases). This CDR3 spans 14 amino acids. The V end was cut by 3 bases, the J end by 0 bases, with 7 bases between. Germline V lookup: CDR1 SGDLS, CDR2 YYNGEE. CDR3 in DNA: TGTGCCAGCAGCGCCACAGGAGCCAAAAACATTCAGTACTTC. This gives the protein CASSATGAKNIQYF.